This paragraph covers one TCR beta chain sequence. These data come from a study of shared clonotypes between healthy human individuals. This CDR3 region has 14 residues. V trimming: 6 bases; J trimming: 4 bases; junction bases outside the gene matches: 8. Germline V CDR1 and CDR2: LNHDA, SQIVND (reference sequence). TCRdb's table, derived via immunoSEQ multiplex PCR, lists solely in-frame clones and lacks some. Of 450,000 to 500,000 clones in the sample, over 75% are singletons; the top ten hold approximately 12%. The source of this sequence is a woman between 35 and 50 years old in good health. Some clones in this sample may be carry-over from other donors' samples. The specimen was PBMCs. This chain links TRBV19 with TRBJ1-2; 7 bases fit TRBD1. The CDR3 loop is CASRRDRLGYGYTF. In nucleotides, the CDR3 is TGTGCCAGTAGGAGGGACAGACTCGGCTATGGCTACACCTTC.